This is a list of T cell receptor beta chains from one sample in a study of OX40 agonist ivuxolimab in advanced cancers. Generated by immunoSEQ multiplex PCR, the TCRdb table keeps only in-frame clones and is missing some. Counted here are roughly 70,000 clones, approximately 90% occurring once; the ten biggest clones make up roughly 0.67%. Sequenced here: CD4+ or CD8+ T cells sorted from blood, sampled in a trial of the OX40 agonist ivuxolimab. The receptors come from an adult with an advanced solid tumor such as melanoma, head and neck, liver or kidney cancer. Both conserved end residues are part of each CDR3. A D gene is named only where the DNA matches it firmly. Part of the rows lack a size; the others show once, few, many or a class for expanded clones.

j_call clone_size d_call v_call cdr3_aa cdr3_nt
TRBJ1-6 - - TRBV6-6 CASSSNQGYSPLHF TGTGCCAGCAGTTCCAATCAAGGGTACTCACCCCTCCACTTT
TRBJ2-7 once TRBD2 TRBV6-5 CASSSTRTSEQYF TGTGCCAGCAGTTCAACTCGGACTAGCGAGCAGTACTTC
TRBJ2-1 - - TRBV19 CASSIDGGPNEQFF TGTGCCAGTAGTATAGACGGAGGGCCGAATGAGCAGTTCTTC
TRBJ2-1 - TRBD2 TRBV4-1 CASSQGIPTSARYNEQFF TGCGCCAGCAGCCAAGGGATCCCAACTAGCGCACGTTACAATGAGCAGTTCTTC
TRBJ1-1 - - TRBV20-1 CSASWGTEAFF TGCAGTGCTAGCTGGGGCACTGAAGCTTTCTTT
TRBJ1-4 - - TRBV2 CASSRQAREKLFF TGTGCCAGCAGCCGACAGGCCAGGGAAAAACTGTTTTTT
TRBJ1-1 - - TRBV2 CASSPRGFGTEAFF TGTGCCAGCAGCCCCAGGGGTTTCGGCACTGAAGCTTTCTTT
TRBJ1-2 - - TRBV9 CASSAHGQGSGGYTF TGTGCCAGCAGCGCACATGGCCAGGGCTCCGGTGGCTACACCTTC
TRBJ2-5 - - TRBV10-3 CAISDLRTQETQYF TGTGCCATCAGTGATCTAAGGACCCAAGAGACCCAGTACTTC
TRBJ1-2 - - TRBV30 CAWSPGLANYGYTF TGTGCCTGGAGCCCCGGTCTGGCTAACTATGGCTACACCTTC
TRBJ2-1 - - TRBV5-8 CASSLARVEQFF TGTGCCAGCAGCTTGGCACGAGTTGAGCAGTTCTTC
TRBJ2-5 - - TRBV15 CATSRPPQTQETQYF TGTGCCACCAGCAGACCTCCCCAGACCCAAGAGACCCAGTACTTC
TRBJ1-2 few - TRBV28 CASSRAPNGGYTF TGTGCCAGCTCCCGGGCCCCTAACGGGGGCTACACCTTC
TRBJ2-1 - TRBD1 TRBV19 CASSRTGGSYNEQFF TGTGCCAGTAGTAGAACAGGGGGCTCCTACAATGAGCAGTTCTTC
TRBJ1-2 - - TRBV11-2 CASSFRDRGYTF TGTGCCAGCAGCTTCAGGGACCGGGGCTACACCTTC
TRBJ1-2 - - TRBV6-1 CASSESRPNYGYTF TGTGCCAGCAGTGAGAGCAGGCCCAACTATGGCTACACCTTC
TRBJ2-5 few TRBD2 TRBV13 CASSPGLAGVNEETQYF TGTGCCAGCAGCCCCGGACTAGCGGGAGTGAACGAAGAGACCCAGTACTTC
TRBJ2-7 - TRBD1 TRBV4-1 CASSQEGQGAYEQYF TGCGCCAGCAGCCAAGAGGGACAGGGGGCCTACGAGCAGTACTTC
TRBJ2-3 - - TRBV5-1 CASSLDNFNTQYF TGCGCCAGCAGCTTGGATAACTTTAATACGCAGTATTTT
TRBJ2-1 - - TRBV6-1 CASSARGISYNEQFF TGTGCCAGCTCAGCCAGGGGTATTTCCTACAATGAGCAGTTCTTC
TRBJ1-5 - - TRBV1 CTSSQGSRGYRSNQPQHF TGCACCAGCAGCCAAGGCTCGAGGGGTTACCGCAGCAATCAGCCCCAGCATTTT
TRBJ2-1 - - TRBV6-5 CASSPNVREYEQFF TGTGCCAGCAGCCCCAATGTTAGGGAATATGAGCAGTTCTTC
TRBJ1-5 - - TRBV6-1 CASSTLNQPQHF TGTGCCAGCAGCACACTCAATCAGCCCCAGCATTTT
TRBJ1-4 - - TRBV19 CASAAWTGDEKLFF TGTGCCAGCGCGGCCTGGACGGGGGACGAAAAACTGTTTTTT
TRBJ2-3 - TRBD1 TRBV29-1 CSVRTGTGFADTQYF TGCAGCGTGCGAACCGGGACAGGGTTTGCAGATACGCAGTATTTT
TRBJ2-3 once - TRBV27 CASRQERAGTDTQYF TGTGCCAGCAGACAGGAGCGGGCAGGTACAGATACGCAGTATTTT
TRBJ2-1 - - TRBV6-5 CASSSGPSYNEQFF TGTGCCAGCAGTTCCGGACCAAGCTACAATGAGCAGTTCTTC
TRBJ2-7 - - TRBV6-1 CASNTDTTYEQYF TGTGCCAGCAACACCGACACCACCTACGAGCAGTACTTC